This T cell receptor (beta chain) emerged from a study of PD-L1 blockade in urothelial cancer (dated by TCRdb to between 2016 and 2019). About the study as a whole: Therapy was started in the mid-2010s for all patients, and atezolizumab 1,200 mg was administered intravenously every 3 weeks. An exploratory multi-omic analysis was conducted of the somatic, immune and clinical correlates of response to PD-L1 blockade with atezolizumab in urothelial cancer. Blood samples were analyzed at 3 weeks after treatment start (second dose) and at 6 weeks after treatment start. Blood samples yielded a median of around 130,000 T cells and roughly 83,000 unique TCRs, with median clonality 0.080. Durable clinical benefit was defined as a progression-free survival longer than 6 months, and TCR features were additionally tested against progression-free survival and overall survival. Durable clinical benefit was achieved by nine patients and was not achieved by 20 patients. About 90% of the roughly 29 patients were identified as males with urothelial cancer of bladder origin, and a prior smoking history was reported by 18 of 29 patients. Pretreatment blood TCR-seq was available for fewer than 30 patients, at least one posttreatment blood collection was obtained for roughly 25 patients, and tumor TCR-seq was available for roughly 25 patients. An ECOG performance status of 0 or 1 was recorded for the patients, and 0 to 3 prior chemotherapy regimens had been received by the patients. Whole exome sequencing and RNA sequencing of pretreatment tumors were performed alongside TCR sequencing in the same patients. Pretreatment tumor samples and matched peripheral blood, collected serially before and after atezolizumab treatment, underwent TCR sequencing.

The CDR3 covers 16 residues, taking in both the cysteine and the phenylalanine. Only CDR3 DNA is held: 48 bases, read in frame from base 1. Sequences SGHAT (CDR1) and FQNNGV (CDR2) are obtained from the germline V gene. V is reduced by 0 bases and J by 4 bases, leaving a spacing of 13 bases between them. The meaning of the sample's time point label: pretreatment peripheral blood. A cohort of 25 to 30 patients with locally advanced or metastatic urothelial carcinoma, treated at Memorial Sloan Kettering on a trial protocol, was included. Peripheral blood mononuclear cells were collected from each patient pretreatment and during treatment, giving between 1 and 8 total time points per patient. The Qiagen DNeasy Blood extraction kit was used to purify genomic DNA from total PBMCs and tumor samples. PBMCs were collected pretreatment and during treatment, and were isolated and stored as previously described.

Synthetic TCR analog templates were spiked into each PCR to estimate absolute template abundance from read counts. The immunoSEQ assay was used to amplify TCRbeta CDR3 regions from genomic DNA with bias-controlled V and J gene primers. Rearranged TCRbeta segments were sequenced at approximately 20X coverage. In the authors' own workflow: Sequencing errors were corrected by clustering, and CDR3s were annotated against IMGT so that V, D and J genes could be assigned. Downstream analyses used only productive TCRbeta rearrangements, leaving out any out-of-frame or stop-codon sequences. To compute clonality, Shannon entropy was normalized by the log of the number of unique productive sequences and then subtracted from one. Fisher's exact test with Benjamini-Hochberg correction, at a threshold of adjusted p below 0.01, was used to find clones that differed between time points or between blood and tumor. What TCRdb holds here is the immuneACCESS table cut down to in-frame rearrangements. Part of the clones is not present; checked against another copy, under half of the missing clones reflect an unresolved V gene, and the others are unexplained. The DNA gave D and trimming, while V, J and clone size come from that table. This sample is represented by tens of thousands of clones; around 85% of them were singletons. The ten largest clonotypes hold 12% to 15% of the sample.

Overall study outcomes, separate from this receptor: Improved progression-free and overall survival was associated with having pretreatment peripheral blood TCR clonality below the median. Because the sample size was small (n ≈ 30) and many exploratory analyses were performed, the results are intended to be hypothesis-generating. Patients with durable benefit showed greater expansion of tumor-associated TCR clones in peripheral blood 3 weeks after starting treatment (n ≈ 23, p = 0.022).

As regards this clone: Which antigen it targets is not known. No much larger clone is present one base from it, and per-base qualities are unavailable.

The source is a man aged 80 or over with urothelial cancer. This chain joins TRBV11-2 to TRBJ2-1; TRBD1 is a possible D gene, resting on 6 matching bases. The sequenced sample was PBMCs, obtained around atezolizumab (anti-PD-L1) treatment. Read as DNA, the sequence is TGTGCCAGCAGCTTAGATCCAGGGACACTATACAATGAGCAGTTCTTC. This translates into CASSLDPGTLYNEQFF.